This T cell receptor (beta chain) was obtained from a study of T cells in tuberculosis. Only a few counts were recorded for this clone. The antigen remains undetermined. TCRdb's table, derived via immunoSEQ multiplex PCR, lists solely in-frame clones and lacks some. The repertoire holds approximately 30,000 clones, with more than 85% as singletons. Findings and limits, study-wide: GMM-specific TCRs were nearer to active tuberculosis alpha repertoires, suggesting expansion.

The CDR3 is made up of 14 amino acids. The germline V gene has CDR1 SGDLS and CDR2 YYNGEE. V was clipped by 4 bases and J by 4 bases; unmatched bases: 3. Sequenced input: PBMCs. The sequence was collected from a donor aged 10-29 years with latent tuberculosis or without tuberculosis infection. The chain joins TRBV9 to TRBJ1-3, with TRBD1 identical over 9 bases. Here the CDR3 reads CASSFGTGGNTIYF. In DNA, the CDR3 is TGTGCCAGCAGCTTCGGGACAGGGGGAAACACCATATATTTT.